These 28 T cell receptor beta chains were sequenced from one sample in a study of blood T cell repertoires in COVID-19. Libraries were prepared by immunoSEQ multiplex PCR; TCRdb keeps only in-frame clonotypes and omits some of them. The sample has 80,000 to 100,000 clones, roughly nine tenths seen once. Material for sequencing was peripheral blood. The source is a human donor with active COVID-19. The donor label of this sample is uncertain.

The chain recombines TRBV10-1 with TRBJ1-1; a possible D gene is TRBD1 (6 bases). The germline V gene encodes CDR1 WNHNN and CDR2 SYGVQD (reference sequence). The CDR3 runs to 15 residues. Trimming shortened V by 0 bases and J by 2 bases, and 10 bases separated the two germline ends. The CDR3 sequence: CASSESGGLNTEAFF. The CDR3 region has the DNA TGCGCCAGCAGTGAGTCCGGGGGGCTAAACACTGAAGCTTTCTTT.

The rearrangement joins TRBV29-1 to TRBJ2-5; 13 bases are shared with TRBD2. Germline V CDR1 and CDR2: SQVTM, ANQGSEA. J gave up 5 bases and V 7 bases, and 19 bases lay outside the gene matches. The CDR3 consists of 18 residues. CDR3 in DNA: TGCAGCGCCGCCCTAATTCTAACTAGCGGGGGGGCGAGGGAGACCCAGTACTTC. Translation: CSAALILTSGGARETQYF.

This chain uses TRBV24-1 with TRBJ2-2, with 8 bases lining up with TRBD1. This CDR3 region has 14 residues. The V gene's germline CDR1 is KGHDR and CDR2 SFDVKD. V shed 4 bases, J shed 7 bases, and the junction held 4 bases outside the gene matches. The CDR3 is CATSDPTGVGELFF. In DNA form, the CDR3 reads TGTGCCACCAGTGACCCGACAGGGGTCGGGGAGCTGTTTTTT.

The chain couples TRBV6-5 to TRBJ1-2, with D unresolved. The V gene lost 6 bases and the J gene lost 3 bases, with 17 bases spanning the gap. Germline V lookup: CDR1 MNHEY, CDR2 SVGAGI. This CDR3 is 15 amino acids long. In DNA form, the CDR3 reads TGTGCCAGCAGGGCTACTCCCGGGGATGACTATGGCTACACCTTC. Translated: CASRATPGDDYGYTF.

The chain recombines TRBV27 with TRBJ2-7; 12 nucleotides agree with TRBD1. With 5 bases clipped from V and 3 bases from J, the junction kept 5 bases outside the gene matches. The CDR3 sequence is 15 residues long. Germline V gene sequence: CDR1 MNHEY, CDR2 SMNVEV (reference sequence). The CDR3 protein is CASSHGTGGLYEQYF. CDR3 in DNA: TGTGCCAGCAGTCACGGGACAGGGGGCCTCTACGAGCAGTACTTC.

The rearrangement joins TRBV6-1 to TRBJ2-7; 8 positions match TRBD1. CDR1 MNHNS and CDR2 SASEGT come from the germline V gene. The J segment lost 2 bases and the V segment lost 3 bases, leaving 6 bases of the junction unmatched. The length of the CDR3 is 15 residues. CDR3 sequence reads: CASSDVTGDTYEQYF. CDR3 coding DNA: TGTGCCAGCAGTGACGTGACAGGGGACACCTACGAGCAGTACTTC.

The chain employs TRBV28 and TRBJ2-3; tentative D call: TRBD1 (7 bases). V was shortened by 7 bases and J by 2 bases, with 10 bases between the two germline ends. CDR1 is MDHEN, CDR2 SYDVKM, per germline. CDR3 length equals 13 residues. This CDR3 is CASTGGLTDTQYF. The CDR3 nucleotides read TGTGCCAGCACAGGGGGGCTCACAGATACGCAGTATTTT.

This clone was counted once. The V and J genes are TRBV18 and TRBJ1-2; 7 bases are a match to TRBD1. V dropped 3 bases and J dropped 3; count of bases not matched to a gene: 10. Looked up from germline, CDR1 is KGHSH and CDR2 is LQKENI. The CDR3 is 16 amino acids. CDR3 DNA: TGTGCCAGCTCACCGCTGACAGGGCAGGACGACTATGGCTACACCTTC. Its protein product is CASSPLTGQDDYGYTF.

The gene calls are TRBV3-1 (or the pseudogene TRBV3-2) and TRBJ1-4; D is unclear. The germline V and J ends were trimmed by 4 bases and 5 bases, with 17 bases remaining between them. The CDR3 consists of 16 residues. Germline values: CDR1 LGHDT, CDR2 YNNKEL (reference sequence). The CDR3 nucleotides are TGTGCCAGCAGCCCAATTGCTTCGACGGGAAATGAAAAACTGTTTTTT. Protein product: CASSPIASTGNEKLFF.

The rearrangement uses TRBV3-1 (or the pseudogene TRBV3-2) and TRBJ2-1, with 10 bases fitting TRBD1. Unmatched junction bases numbered 6, after V lost 0 bases and J lost 4 bases. The CDR3 contains 17 residues. The germline V gene has CDR1 LGHDT and CDR2 YNNKEL (reference sequence). The CDR3 DNA reads TGTGCCAGCAGCCAAGATCCCCGGGACAGGGGTTACAATGAGCAGTTCTTC. It specifies CASSQDPRDRGYNEQFF.

This clone is medium-sized (0.01 to 0.1%) in the sample. The V call is TRBV7-9, the J call TRBJ2-7; 12 positions match TRBD2. The CDR3 has 16 residues. V trimming: 4 bases; J trimming: 4 bases; junction bases outside the gene matches: 8. Germline assignment: CDR1 SEHNR and CDR2 FQNEAQ (reference sequence). The CDR3 loop reads CASSSLAGGPWYEQYF. For the CDR3, the DNA is TGTGCCAGCAGCTCCCTAGCGGGGGGGCCCTGGTACGAGCAGTACTTC.

The chain employs TRBV11-1 and TRBJ1-1; no reliable D call. Germline loops: CDR1 SGHAT, CDR2 FQDESV (reference sequence). The length of the CDR3 is 14 residues. The V end was cut by 3 bases, the J end by 1 base, with 9 bases between. The CDR3 loop is CASSFALENTEAFF. CDR3 bases: TGTGCCAGCAGCTTCGCCTTAGAGAACACTGAAGCTTTCTTT.

This clone was found once. The chain recombines TRBV2 with TRBJ2-7; 9 bases line up with TRBD1. V shed 10 bases and J 2 bases; nucleotides not matched to a gene: 9. CDR3 length equals 14 residues. The germline gives CDR1 SNHLY, CDR2 FYNNEI. The CDR3 spells CATRSGQGAYEQYF. The CDR3 DNA reads as TGTGCCACCCGGTCGGGACAGGGAGCCTACGAGCAGTACTTC.

The chain carries TRBV3-1 (or the pseudogene TRBV3-2) and TRBJ2-1; 13 bases align to TRBD2. The CDR3 runs to 15 residues. The V segment lost 4 bases and the J segment 7 bases; nucleotides outside the gene matches: 4. Looked up from germline, CDR1 is LGHDT and CDR2 is YNNKEL (reference sequence). The CDR3 is CASSPRTSGGNEQFF. The CDR3 DNA sequence: TGTGCCAGCAGCCCTCGGACTAGCGGGGGTAATGAGCAGTTCTTC.

The chain links TRBV6-2 or TRBV6-3 to TRBJ2-7; D remains unclear. CDR1 is MNHEY, CDR2 SVGEGT, per germline. The V end lost 4 bases, the J end lost 0 bases, and 13 bases lay between the germline ends. The CDR3 totals 15 residues. The CDR3 sequence is CASSFKQTYSYEQYF. The CDR3 region has the DNA TGTGCCAGCAGTTTCAAGCAAACTTACTCCTACGAGCAGTACTTC.

This clone was counted a single time. The V and J genes are TRBV7-3 and TRBJ1-1; D gene unclear. Per germline, CDR1 SGHTA and CDR2 FQGTGA. The ends were cut back, 5 bases at V and 1 base at J, with 11 bases in the middle. The CDR3 runs 14 residues. The CDR3 loop is CASSPPGRNTEAFF. The CDR3 nucleotides read TGTGCCAGCAGCCCTCCAGGTCGGAACACTGAAGCTTTCTTT.

The rearrangement joins TRBV6-5 to TRBJ1-2; D not certain. Germline assignment: CDR1 MNHEY and CDR2 SVGAGI. V gave up 6 bases and J gave up 4 bases, with 18 bases separating them. The CDR3 covers 15 residues. The CDR3 nucleotides are TGTGCCAGCAGACTCTCGGGGTTTGACTTCTATGGCTACACCTTC. It yields the protein CASRLSGFDFYGYTF.

This sequence joins TRBV28 and TRBJ1-1; D not resolved. Trimming took off 7 bases at V and 0 bases at J, with 9 bases between the two ends. The CDR3 spans 13 residues. CDR1 is MDHEN and CDR2 is SYDVKM in the germline V gene. The DNA of the CDR3 is TGTGCCAGCAAGGAACAGATGAACACTGAAGCTTTCTTT. Its protein product is CASKEQMNTEAFF.

The rearrangement links TRBV5-8 to TRBJ1-2; 9 positions agree with TRBD1. The trim removed 3 bases at V and 12 bases at J, leaving 12 bases unmatched. Germline lookup yields CDR1 SGHTS and CDR2 YDEGEE. The CDR3 length is 14 residues. CDR3 sequence reads: CASSWGDRERANTF. The CDR3 DNA follows: TGTGCCAGCAGCTGGGGGGACAGGGAACGGGCTAACACCTTC.

This clone was recorded only once. The genes are TRBV6-1 and TRBJ1-3, with D unclear. From germline, CDR1 is MNHNS and CDR2 SASEGT. Trimming stripped 1 base from V and 2 bases from J, with 9 bases between. The CDR3 consists of 15 residues. The CDR3 DNA is TGTGCCAGCAGTGAAGGGTCAGGTCCTGGAAACACCATATATTTT. It specifies CASSEGSGPGNTIYF.

This chain links TRBV7-2 with TRBJ1-2; D remains ambiguous. This CDR3 is built from 13 residues. Germline CDR1 and CDR2: SGHTA and FQGNSA. V lost 7 bases and J lost 5, with 14 bases in between. The CDR3 region has the DNA TGTGCCAGCATTTTCTCGGGTAGTTATGGCTACACCTTC. It yields the protein CASIFSGSYGYTF. The full variable domain, rest sourced from reference TRBV7-2 and TRBJ1-2, is GAGVSQSPSNKVTEKGKDVELRCDPISGHTALYWYRQSLGQGLEFLIYFQGNSAPDKSGLPSDRFSAERTGGSVSTLTIQRTQQEDSAVYLCASIFSGSYGYTFGSGTRLTVV.

Written as DNA, the CDR3 is TGTGCCAGCAGCGCGGCAATCCCGGGACAGGGGATTGAAGCTTTCTTT. Translation: CASSAAIPGQGIEAFF. This chain connects TRBV9 to TRBJ1-1, with 10 bases identical to TRBD1. The CDR3 runs to 16 residues. J was trimmed by 7 bases and V by 3 bases; bases with no gene match: 12. In germline, CDR1 is SGDLS, CDR2 YYNGEE. Supplemented by reference TRBV9 and TRBJ1-1, the full variable domain reads DSGVTQTPKHLITATGQRVTLRCSPRSGDLSVYWYQQSLDQGLQFLIQYYNGEERAKGNILERFSAQQFPDLHSELNLSSLELGDSALYFCASSAAIPGQGIEAFFGQGTRLTVV.

The chain carries TRBV10-3 and TRBJ1-4; D may be TRBD1 (5 bases). The CDR3 sequence is 16 residues long. Trimming left V 3 bases short and J 7 bases short, with 18 bases between. CDR1 and CDR2 (germline): ENHRY, SYGVKD. The CDR3 spells CAISDNPGGEGEKLFF. CDR3 sequence (DNA): TGTGCCATCAGTGATAATCCCGGGGGGGAGGGTGAAAAACTGTTTTTT.

The V and J genes are TRBV6-5 and TRBJ2-5, with 8 positions matching TRBD1. The CDR3 contains 13 residues. Germline assignment: CDR1 MNHEY and CDR2 SVGAGI. V gave up 6 bases and J gave up 4 bases; unmatched junction bases: 4. DNA for the CDR3: TGTGCCAGCAGACTAACAGGGGGAGAGACCCAGTACTTC. It codes for CASRLTGGETQYF.

The J gene is TRBJ1-5, the V gene TRBV15; 10 bases are a match to TRBD1. The CDR3 loop spans 17 amino acids. Germline CDR1 LNHNV, CDR2 YYDKDF (reference sequence). The ends lost 0 bases at V and 5 bases at J; junction bases unmatched: 7. The CDR3 nucleotides read TGTGCCACCAGCAGAGATTTGGGGACAGGGGTTGATCAGCCCCAGCATTTT. Encoded protein: CATSRDLGTGVDQPQHF. The full variable domain, completed using reference TRBV15 and TRBJ1-5, is DAMVIQNPRYQVTQFGKPVTLSCSQTLNHNVMYWYQQKSSQAPKLLFHYYDKDFNNEADTPDNFQSRRPNTSFCFLDIRSPGLGDTAMYLCATSRDLGTGVDQPQHFGDGTRLSIL.

The V call is TRBV5-6, the J call TRBJ1-1; a possible D gene is TRBD1 (6 bases). From germline, CDR1 is SGHDT and CDR2 YYEEEE. Trimming removed 0 bases from V and 6 bases from J, with 12 bases in between. The CDR3 has 14 residues. The CDR3 region is CASSLVDRQAEAFF. CDR3 DNA: TGTGCCAGCAGCTTGGTCGACAGGCAGGCTGAAGCTTTCTTT.

This chain uses TRBV11-2 with TRBJ2-7, with 10 bases fitting TRBD1. V dropped 1 base and J dropped 2; count of bases not matched to a gene: 2. In germline, CDR1 is SGHAT, CDR2 FQNNGV. The CDR3 extends over 15 amino acids. CDR3 region: CASSLAGQGTYEQYF. The CDR3, as DNA: TGTGCCAGCAGCTTAGCGGGACAGGGGACCTACGAGCAGTACTTC.

This chain connects TRBV10-3 to TRBJ2-1, with 7 positions matching TRBD2. V trimming: 6 bases; J trimming: 7 bases; junction bases outside the gene matches: 6. The CDR3 has 13 residues. The germline gives CDR1 ENHRY, CDR2 SYGVKD. The CDR3 loop is CAISGLGVNEQFF. CDR3 bases: TGTGCCATCAGCGGACTAGGGGTGAATGAGCAGTTCTTC.